The T cell receptor (beta chain) under discussion was sequenced for a study of cytomegalovirus exposure and HLA in healthy donors. Germline CDR1 is MNHNS and CDR2 is SASEGT. J lost 5 bases, V lost 6 bases, and 6 bases had no gene match. CDR3 length: 13 residues. Sequenced by immunoSEQ multiplex PCR; TCRdb stores in-frame clones only, minus some. The sample lists more than 95,000 clones; 89% were seen once. Sequences were obtained from PBMCs. The chain uses TRBV6-1 and TRBJ2-7; 8 nucleotides match TRBD2. This receptor was obtained from a woman aged 18-35 years in good health and CMV-seronegative. CDR3 residues: CASSTVLADEQYF. The CDR3 region has the DNA TGTGCCAGCAGCACAGTACTAGCGGACGAGCAGTACTTC.